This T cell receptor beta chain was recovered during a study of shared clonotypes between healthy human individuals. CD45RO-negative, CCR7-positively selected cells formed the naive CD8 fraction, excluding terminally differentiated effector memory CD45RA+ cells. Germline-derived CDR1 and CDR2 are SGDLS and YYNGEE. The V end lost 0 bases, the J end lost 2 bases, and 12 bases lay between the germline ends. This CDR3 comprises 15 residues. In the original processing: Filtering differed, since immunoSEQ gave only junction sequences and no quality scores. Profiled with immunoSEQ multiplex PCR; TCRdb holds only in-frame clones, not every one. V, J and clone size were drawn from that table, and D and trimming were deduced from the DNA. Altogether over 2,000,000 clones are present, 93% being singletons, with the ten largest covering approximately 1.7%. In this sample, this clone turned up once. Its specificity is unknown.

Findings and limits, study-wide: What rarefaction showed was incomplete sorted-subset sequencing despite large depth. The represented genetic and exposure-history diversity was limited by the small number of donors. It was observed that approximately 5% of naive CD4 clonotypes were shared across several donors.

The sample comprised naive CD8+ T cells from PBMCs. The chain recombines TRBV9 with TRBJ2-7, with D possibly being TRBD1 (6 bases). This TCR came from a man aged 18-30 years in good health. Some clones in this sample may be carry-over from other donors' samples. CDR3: CASSVEAQGAYEQYF. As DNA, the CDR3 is TGTGCCAGCAGCGTAGAAGCACAGGGAGCCTACGAGCAGTACTTC.